This paragraph reports one TCR beta chain. Its target is not known. This CDR3 has 14 amino acids. V gave up 7 bases and J gave up 3 bases; unmatched junction bases: 2. Germline loops: CDR1 LNHDA, CDR2 SQIVND (reference sequence). CD45RO-negative CD8 cells positively selected for CCR7 made up the naive population, which excluded terminally differentiated effector memory CD45RA+ cells. As processed by the authors: Sequence data from immunoSEQ were junction-only and lacked quality scores; consequently, filtering differed. Generated by immunoSEQ multiplex PCR, the TCRdb table keeps only in-frame clones and is missing some. That table furnishes V, J and clone size, whereas the DNA furnished D and trimming. The sample lists 2 million to 2.5 million clones, roughly 91% occurring once. This record comes from a study of shared clonotypes between healthy human individuals. Study-wide context: Each donor's CD8 memory used one plate, CD8 naive two, each CD4 subset three. Study-wide results and caveats: The study's rarefaction showed incomplete sorted-subset sequencing despite large depth.

Specimen: naive CD8+ T cells from PBMCs. The chain carries TRBV19 and TRBJ2-2; 10 bases fit TRBD1. The TCR originated in a man in his late teens or twenties in good health. Some clones in this sample may be carry-over from other donors' samples. As DNA, the CDR3 is TGTGCCAGTACCGGACAGGGGGACACCGGGGAGCTGTTTTTT. Translated: CASTGQGDTGELFF.